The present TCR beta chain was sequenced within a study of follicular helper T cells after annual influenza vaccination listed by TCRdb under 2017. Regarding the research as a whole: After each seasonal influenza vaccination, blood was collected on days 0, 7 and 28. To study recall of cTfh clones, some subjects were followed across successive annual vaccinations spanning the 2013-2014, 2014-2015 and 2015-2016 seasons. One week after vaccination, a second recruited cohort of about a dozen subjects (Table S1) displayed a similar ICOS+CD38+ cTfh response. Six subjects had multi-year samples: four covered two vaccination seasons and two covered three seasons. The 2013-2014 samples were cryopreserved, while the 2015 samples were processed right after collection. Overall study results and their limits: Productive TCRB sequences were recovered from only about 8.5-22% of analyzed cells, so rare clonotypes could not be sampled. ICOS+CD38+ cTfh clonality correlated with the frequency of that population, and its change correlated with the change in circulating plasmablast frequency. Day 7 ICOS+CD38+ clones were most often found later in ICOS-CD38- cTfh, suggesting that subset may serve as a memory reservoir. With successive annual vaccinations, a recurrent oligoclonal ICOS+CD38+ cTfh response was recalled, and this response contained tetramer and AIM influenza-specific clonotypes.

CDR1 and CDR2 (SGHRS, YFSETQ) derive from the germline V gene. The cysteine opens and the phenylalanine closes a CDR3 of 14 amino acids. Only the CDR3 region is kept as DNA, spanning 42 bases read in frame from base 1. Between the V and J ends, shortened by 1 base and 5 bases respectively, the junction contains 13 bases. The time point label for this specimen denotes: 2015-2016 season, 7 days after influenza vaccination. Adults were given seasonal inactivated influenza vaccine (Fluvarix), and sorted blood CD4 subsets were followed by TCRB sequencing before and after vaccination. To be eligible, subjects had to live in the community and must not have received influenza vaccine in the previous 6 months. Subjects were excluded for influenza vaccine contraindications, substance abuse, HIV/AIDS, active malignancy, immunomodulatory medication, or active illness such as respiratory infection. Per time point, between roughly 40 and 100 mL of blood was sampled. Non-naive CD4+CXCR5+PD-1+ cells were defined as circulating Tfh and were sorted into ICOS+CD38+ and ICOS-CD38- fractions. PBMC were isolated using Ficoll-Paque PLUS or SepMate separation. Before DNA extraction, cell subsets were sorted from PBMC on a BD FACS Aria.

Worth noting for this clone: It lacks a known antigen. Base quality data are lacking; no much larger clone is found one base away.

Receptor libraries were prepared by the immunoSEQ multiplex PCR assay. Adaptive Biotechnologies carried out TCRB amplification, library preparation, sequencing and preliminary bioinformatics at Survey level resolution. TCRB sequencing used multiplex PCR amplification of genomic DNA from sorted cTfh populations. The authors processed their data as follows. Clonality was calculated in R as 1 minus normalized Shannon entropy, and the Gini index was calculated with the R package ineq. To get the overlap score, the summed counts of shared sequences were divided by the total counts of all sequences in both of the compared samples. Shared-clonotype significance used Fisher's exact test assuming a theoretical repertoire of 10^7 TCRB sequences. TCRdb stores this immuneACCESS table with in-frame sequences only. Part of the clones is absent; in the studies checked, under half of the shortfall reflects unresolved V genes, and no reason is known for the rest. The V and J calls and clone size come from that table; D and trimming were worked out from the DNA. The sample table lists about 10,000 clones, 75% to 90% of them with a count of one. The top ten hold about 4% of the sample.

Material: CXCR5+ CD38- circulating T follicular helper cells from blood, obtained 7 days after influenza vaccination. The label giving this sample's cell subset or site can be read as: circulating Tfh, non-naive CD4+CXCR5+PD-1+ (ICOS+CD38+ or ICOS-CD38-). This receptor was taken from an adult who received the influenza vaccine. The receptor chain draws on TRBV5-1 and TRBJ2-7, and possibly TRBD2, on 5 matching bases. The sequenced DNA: TGCGCCAGCAGCTTGAATGTCGGGGTTAACGAGCAGTACTTC. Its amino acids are CASSLNVGVNEQYF.